These T cell receptor beta chains were read from a single sample in a study of Graves' ophthalmopathy and Graves' hyperthyroidism. MiXCR, run by TCRdb on the multiplex PCR reads, gives a single entry per CDR3 protein. This table has 650,000 to 800,000 distinct CDR3 sequences, roughly two fifths appearing once. The sequenced sample was peripheral blood. The receptors come from an adult man with Graves' ophthalmopathy. Each CDR3 is given with its conserved first and last residue. A D gene is named only where the DNA matches it firmly. Size is omitted from some rows. Given values are once, few, many or a class for expanded clones.

many	TRBJ1-1	.	TRBV27	TGTGCCACGAACCCCTTAGGCGACACTGAAGCTTTCTTT	CATNPLGDTEAFF
.	TRBJ1-5	.	TRBV10-3	TGTGCCATCAGTGAGGGTGAGGGTCAGCCCCAGCATTTT	CAISEGEGQPQHF
.	TRBJ2-7	TRBD1	TRBV5-6	TGTGCCAGCAGCAACCTGGACAGGACGGACTACGAGCAGTACTTC	CASSNLDRTDYEQYF
.	TRBJ1-6	TRBD1	TRBV2	TGTGCCAGCAGTGAGGGGACAGGGGGCCATTCACCCCTCCACTTT	CASSEGTGGHSPLHF
.	TRBJ2-7	.	TRBV19	TGTGCCAGTACCTACGAGCAGTACTTC	CASTYEQYF
.	TRBJ1-4	.	TRBV7-2	TGTGGCAGCAGCCCGTACATCACGCGGCATGAAAAATTGTTTTTT	CGSSPYITRHEKLFF
many	TRBJ2-7	.	TRBV10-2	TGCGCCAGCAGTGGGGGCAGCTCTTTCTACGAGCAGTACTTC	CASSGGSSFYEQYF
.	TRBJ1-2	.	TRBV12-5	TGTGCTAGTGGTTTGGTCAGGGGCGCGGATGGCTACACCTTC	CASGLVRGADGYTF
.	TRBJ1-1	.	TRBV12-5	TGTGCTAGTGGCGGGGGACACTTGAACACTGAAGCTTTCTTT	CASGGGHLNTEAFF
.	TRBJ2-7	.	TRBV29-1	TGCAGCGGGAGGACGTTAACCTACGAGCAGTACTTC	CSGRTLTYEQYF
many	TRBJ2-7	.	TRBV2	TGTGCCAGCAGACCGGGACCGGCCTCCTACGAGCAGTACTTC	CASRPGPASYEQYF
.	TRBJ1-6	.	TRBV10-3	TGTGCCATCAGTGAGTCGGGGGGGGGGTCCTATAATTCACCCCTCCACTTT	CAISESGGGSYNSPLHF
.	TRBJ1-1	TRBD1	TRBV12-3/TRBV12-4	TGTGCCAGCAGTTCAACCCTTCAGGGGGCAGCCCGCTTAGAAGCTTTCTTT	CASSSTLQGAARLEAFF
once	TRBJ2-7	.	TRBV10-3	TGTGCCATCAGTGACTTGGCGGTATCCTACGAGCAGTACTTC	CAISDLAVSYEQYF
.	TRBJ1-5	TRBD1	TRBV10-3	TGTGCCATCAGTGATCAGGGGGCGGTGGGCAATCAGCCCCAGCATTTT	CAISDQGAVGNQPQHF
few	TRBJ2-2	.	TRBV11-2	TGTGCCAGCAGCTTAGGGCTCCGGCAGACGAACACCGGGGAGCTGTTTTTT	CASSLGLRQTNTGELFF
few	TRBJ1-2	.	TRBV25-1	TGTGCCAGCAGTTTCCGACAGCTAGCTCAAAACTATGGCTACACCTTC	CASSFRQLAQNYGYTF
.	TRBJ1-4	.	TRBV25-1	TGTGCCAGCAGTGAGCCCCAAGATAACCTTAATGAAAAACTGTTTTTT	CASSEPQDNLNEKLFF
.	TRBJ1-2	TRBD1	TRBV6-4	TGTGCCAGCAGTGACGGTAACAGGGGGATCTATGGCTACACCTTC	CASSDGNRGIYGYTF
.	TRBJ2-5	.	TRBV29-1	TGCAGCGCCGGTGGGACAGCCGGGGGCTTC	CSAGGTAGGF
.	TRBJ1-1	TRBD1	TRBV6-6	TGTGCCAGCAGTACGACCGGGACAGGTGAAGCTTTCTTT	CASSTTGTGEAFF
many	TRBJ2-6	.	TRBV6-6	TGTGCCAGCAGAAAAGACAGTTGGGCCAACGTCCTGACTTTC	CASRKDSWANVLTF
few	TRBJ2-7	TRBD2	TRBV6-2/TRBV6-3	TGTGCCAGCAAAGGACTAGCGGGAGGTCTTGCTTCCCTACGAGGGCAGTACTTC	CASKGLAGGLASLRGQYF
many	TRBJ2-5	.	TRBV6-5	TGTGCCAGCAGTTACTCGTGGGTGCAGTACCAAGAGACCCAGTACTTC	CASSYSWVQYQETQYF
.	TRBJ1-2	.	TRBV2	TGTGCCAGCAGTTACGAGCAGGGGATGGTGGACTATGGCTACACCTTC	CASSYEQGMVDYGYTF
many	TRBJ2-6	.	TRBV20-1	TGCAGTGCTAGATTGGGGGCCAACGTCCTGACTTTC	CSARLGANVLTF
.	TRBJ2-7	.	TRBV20-1	TGCGGTGCTAGATCCTCCTACGAGCAGTACTTC	CGARSSYEQYF
many	TRBJ1-1	.	TRBV19	TGTGCCAGTCAGTTTACAGCCACGCCAACGGAAGCTTTCTTT	CASQFTATPTEAFF
many	TRBJ1-2	TRBD1	TRBV7-8	TGTGCCAGCAGCTTAAATGCAGGGGGCGGCTATGGCTACACCTTC	CASSLNAGGGYGYTF
many	TRBJ2-7	TRBD1	TRBV29-1	TGCAGCGTATCGACAGGGGTTTCCTACGAGCAGTACTTC	CSVSTGVSYEQYF
many	TRBJ1-2	.	TRBV4-1	TGCGCCAGCAGCCAAGATGGAGGGGAAGCTGGCTACACCTTC	CASSQDGGEAGYTF
.	TRBJ2-1	.	TRBV20-1	TGCAGTGCTAGCGGGAGAGTTTCCTACAATGAGCAGTTCTTC	CSASGRVSYNEQFF
many	TRBJ1-1	.	TRBV7-9	TGTGCCAGCAGCTTCCGGGGGCTGGCAGCTTTCTTT	CASSFRGLAAFF
many	TRBJ1-6	TRBD1	TRBV6-6	TGTGCCAGCAGTGCCCAGGGGGCGAATAATTCACCCCTCCACTTT	CASSAQGANNSPLHF
few	TRBJ1-5	.	TRBV4-1	TGCGCCAGCAGCCAAGGACAGGTTAGCAATCAGCCCCAGCATTTT	CASSQGQVSNQPQHF
many	TRBJ1-2	.	TRBV2	TGTGCCAGCAGTGAATTTACAGGAATTAACTATGGCTACACCTTC	CASSEFTGINYGYTF
many	TRBJ1-1	TRBD1	TRBV19	TGTGCCAGTAGCCGCGTCCCGGGACAGGGAATCATGAACACTGAAGCTTTCTTT	CASSRVPGQGIMNTEAFF
few	TRBJ2-7	TRBD2	TRBV5-1	TGCGCCAGCAGCGTGGGAGGGACTTACTCCTACGAGCAGTACTTC	CASSVGGTYSYEQYF
.	TRBJ1-4	TRBD1	TRBV29-1	TGCAGCGTCCAAAAGGGGACAGTCTCGGTTTTT	CSVQKGTVSVF
.	TRBJ2-5	.	TRBV7-2	TGTGCCAGCAGCGTGGGCGTGGCGGCAGAGACCCAGTACTTC	CASSVGVAAETQYF